One and the same sample provided the 9 T cell receptor beta chains below, sequenced in a study of blood T cells in healthy people across ages (dated by TCRdb to the mid-2010s). Library preparation employed 5' RACE. Instrument on record: Illumina HiSeq 2500. A second roughly 6 to 11 cycle PCR used a sample-barcoded 5' primer and a J-beta primer mix. In-frame beta chains were kept once TCRdb had trimmed the public reads at Q25 with fastp and called clones with MiXCR. Merged by CDR3 protein, the rows form single entries marked with the most common genes and DNA. For this sample there are more than 1.4 million distinct CDR3 sequences; 35% to 45% appear just once. The ten largest account for roughly 8.2% of the sample. The specimen was blood. The receptor set was obtained from a woman younger than 35 in good health.

The V and J genes are TRBV20-1 and TRBJ2-7, with 8 bases matching TRBD2. The V and J ends lost 5 bases and 7 bases, in that order; junction bases with no gene match: 16. The CDR3 length is 15 residues. CDR1 DFQATT and CDR2 SNEGSKA come from the germline V gene (reference sequence). CDR3 sequence (DNA): TGCAGTGCTTCTTGGAGCGGGGGCTCCTACAATGAGCAGTACTTC. Amino acids: CSASWSGGSYNEQYF.

This clonotype was found a few times. The chain couples TRBV9 to TRBJ2-1; D may be TRBD1 or TRBD2 (5 bases each). The CDR3 is made up of 17 amino acids. CDR1 SGDLS and CDR2 YYNGEE come from the germline V gene. V lost 0 bases, J lost 0 bases, and 13 bases lay in between. The CDR3, as DNA: TGTGCCAGCAGCGTAGTACCGGGGACCAGCTCCTACAATGAGCAGTTCTTC. Amino acid sequence: CASSVVPGTSSYNEQFF.

The gene calls are TRBV12-3 or TRBV12-4 and TRBJ2-7; D tentatively fits TRBD1 or TRBD2 (5 bases each). The CDR3 has 13 residues. V lost 6 bases, J lost 6 bases, and 15 bases lay in between. CDR3 sequence (DNA): TGTGCCAGCAGCACCGGGACGAAGGGCGAGCAGTACTTC. It yields the protein CASSTGTKGEQYF.

This clonotype showed up just a few times. V usage is TRBV4-1 and J usage is TRBJ2-7; TRBD1 or TRBD2 may be the D gene (5 bases each). The germline V gene encodes CDR1 MGHRA and CDR2 YSYEKL. This CDR3 is built from 16 residues. V shed 0 bases and J shed 6 bases, with 18 bases lying between them. The CDR3 DNA follows: TGCGCCAGCAGCCAAGAGAGAGGGGAAGGTTCGGGCGAGCAGTACTTC. The encoded protein is CASSQERGEGSGEQYF.

J is TRBJ1-2 and V is TRBV27, with TRBD1 identical over 12 bases. Germline CDR1 reads MNHEY; CDR2 reads SMNVEV (reference sequence). CDR3 length: 15 residues. V trimming: 6 bases; J trimming: 4 bases; junction bases outside the gene matches: 6. The DNA for the CDR3 is TGTGCCAGCAGACTACAGGGACAGGGGGCCTATGGCTACACCTTC. Protein product: CASRLQGQGAYGYTF.

The chain has TRBV6-2 or TRBV6-3 and TRBJ2-1; 13 nucleotides match TRBD2. The junction had 3 bases not matched to a gene; V was cut back by 2 bases and J by 8 bases. The length of the CDR3 is 15 residues. The germline V gene encodes CDR1 MNHEY and CDR2 SVGEGT. Here the CDR3 reads CASSYRGLAGYEQFF. CDR3 in DNA: TGTGCCAGCAGTTACCGGGGACTAGCGGGGTATGAGCAGTTCTTC.

This chain links TRBV28 with TRBJ1-2; tentative D call: TRBD1 (6 bases). Germline-derived CDR1 and CDR2 are MDHEN and SYDVKM. The V end lost 5 bases, the J end lost 4 bases, and 17 bases lay between the germline ends. The CDR3 has 15 residues. The CDR3 sequence is CASSNSGGGSYGYTF. The DNA for the CDR3 is TGTGCCAGCAGTAATTCAGGAGGGGGAAGCTATGGCTACACCTTC.

The genes are TRBV10-3 and TRBJ2-7, with 7 bases identical to TRBD1. The germline V gene has CDR1 ENHRY and CDR2 SYGVKD. J was trimmed by 6 bases and V by 6 bases; bases with no gene match: 8. This CDR3 is built from 13 residues. Here the CDR3 DNA reads TGTGCCATCAGCCCCGGGACAGCCGCCGAGCAGTACTTC. It translates to CAISPGTAAEQYF.

The chain uses TRBV12-3 or TRBV12-4 and TRBJ2-7; D possibly uses TRBD1 or TRBD2 (5 bases each). The CDR3 has 14 residues. Trimming cost V 3 bases and J 6 bases, with 15 bases left between them. The CDR3 here is CASSFGDLRVEQYF. CDR3 bases: TGTGCCAGCAGTTTCGGGGACCTTCGGGTCGAGCAGTACTTC.